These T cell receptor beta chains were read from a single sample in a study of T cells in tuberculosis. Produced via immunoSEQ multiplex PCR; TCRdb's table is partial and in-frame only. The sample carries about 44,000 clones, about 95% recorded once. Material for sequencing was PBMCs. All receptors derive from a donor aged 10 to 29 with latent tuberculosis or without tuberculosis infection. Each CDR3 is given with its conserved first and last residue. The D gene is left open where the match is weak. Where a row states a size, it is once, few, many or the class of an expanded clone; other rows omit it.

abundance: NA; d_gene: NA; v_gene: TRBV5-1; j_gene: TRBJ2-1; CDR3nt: TGCGCCAGCAGCTTGGGTAGGACTTCGAACTACAATGAGCAGTTCTTC; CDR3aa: CASSLGRTSNYNEQFF
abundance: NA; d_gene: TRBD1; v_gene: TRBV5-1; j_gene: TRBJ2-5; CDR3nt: TGCGCCAGCAGCTTGGAAGGGCAGGACAGGGGCTTAACAGTTGAAGAGACCCAGTACTTC; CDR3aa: CASSLEGQDRGLTVEETQYF
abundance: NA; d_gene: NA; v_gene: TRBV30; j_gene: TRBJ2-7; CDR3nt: TGTGCCTGCTCCAACCTTCGGGGAGCCCCCTACGAGCAGTACTTC; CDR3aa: CACSNLRGAPYEQYF
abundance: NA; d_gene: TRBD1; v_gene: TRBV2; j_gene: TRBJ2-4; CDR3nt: TGTGCCAGCAGTGAAGAAAACAGGGGAAACATTCAGTACTTC; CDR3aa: CASSEENRGNIQYF
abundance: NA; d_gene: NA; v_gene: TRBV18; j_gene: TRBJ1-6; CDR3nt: TGTGCCAGCTCACCTCCCTCCGGTCCCGGTAATTCACCCCTCCACTTT; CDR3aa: CASSPPSGPGNSPLHF
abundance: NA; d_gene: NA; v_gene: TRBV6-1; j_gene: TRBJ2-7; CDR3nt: TGTGCCAGCAGTGTGTCGCCCCTCGGGTCCTACGAGCAGTACTTC; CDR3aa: CASSVSPLGSYEQYF
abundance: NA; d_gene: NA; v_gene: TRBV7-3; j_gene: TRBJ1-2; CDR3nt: TGTGCCAGCAGCCCTTCACAGGGAAGTGGCTACACCTTC; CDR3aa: CASSPSQGSGYTF
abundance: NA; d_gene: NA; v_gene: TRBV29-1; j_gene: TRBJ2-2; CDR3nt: TGCAGCGCCCCATTTCTGGCCACCGGGGAGCTGTTTTTT; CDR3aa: CSAPFLATGELFF
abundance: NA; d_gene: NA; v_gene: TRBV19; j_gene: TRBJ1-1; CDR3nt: TGTGCCAGTTTGTCCAGGGTTACTGAAGCTTTCTTT; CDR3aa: CASLSRVTEAFF
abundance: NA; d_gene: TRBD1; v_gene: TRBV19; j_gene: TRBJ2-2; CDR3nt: TGTGCCAGTAGTCGGACAGGGGAAGGAACCGGGGAGCTGTTTTTT; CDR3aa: CASSRTGEGTGELFF
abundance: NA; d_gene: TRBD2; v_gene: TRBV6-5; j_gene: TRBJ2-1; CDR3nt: TGTGCCAGCAGACCCGGGCTAGCGGGCAATGAGCAGTTCTTC; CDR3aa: CASRPGLAGNEQFF
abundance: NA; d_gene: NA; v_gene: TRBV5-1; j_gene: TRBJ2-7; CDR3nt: TGCGCCAGCAGCTTGAATGTCAGGGCCTACGAGCAGTACTTC; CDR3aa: CASSLNVRAYEQYF
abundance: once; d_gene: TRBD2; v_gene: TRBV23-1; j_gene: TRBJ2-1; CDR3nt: TGCGCCAGCAGCCCGCATGGATCCCGGGGGGACGAGAACAATGAGCAGTTCTTC; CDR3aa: CASSPHGSRGDENNEQFF
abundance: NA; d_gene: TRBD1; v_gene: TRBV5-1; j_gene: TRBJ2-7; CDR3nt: TGCGCCAGCAGCTGGAGTCCGGGACAGGGGGACTACGAGCAGTACTTC; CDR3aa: CASSWSPGQGDYEQYF
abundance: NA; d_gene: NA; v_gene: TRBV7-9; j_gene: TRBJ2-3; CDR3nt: TGTGCCAGCAGCTCCAAGCGGGTTCAGAGTTTTGGAGATACGCAGTATTTT; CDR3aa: CASSSKRVQSFGDTQYF
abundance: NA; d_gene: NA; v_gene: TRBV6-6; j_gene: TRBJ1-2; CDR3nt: TGTGCCAGCAGTAATCCGGACACGCCGAGGGGCTACACCTTC; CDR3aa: CASSNPDTPRGYTF
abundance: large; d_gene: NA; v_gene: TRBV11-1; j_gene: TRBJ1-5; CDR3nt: TGTGCCAGCAGCTTATCTCGGGGTGCTGGGCAGCCCCAGCATTTT; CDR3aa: CASSLSRGAGQPQHF
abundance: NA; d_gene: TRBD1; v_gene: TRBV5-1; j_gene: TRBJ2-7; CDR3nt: TGCGCCAGCCGGGAGGGGACAGGGGTGAGGGAGCAGTACTTC; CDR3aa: CASREGTGVREQYF
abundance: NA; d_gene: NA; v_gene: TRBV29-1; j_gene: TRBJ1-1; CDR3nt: TGCAGCGTTGAACAGGGCCGAGACACTGAAGCTTTCTTT; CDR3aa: CSVEQGRDTEAFF
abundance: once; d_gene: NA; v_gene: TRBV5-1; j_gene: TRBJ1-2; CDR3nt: TGCGCCAGCAGCTTCAGACAGGATCCATATGGCTACACCTTC; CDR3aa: CASSFRQDPYGYTF
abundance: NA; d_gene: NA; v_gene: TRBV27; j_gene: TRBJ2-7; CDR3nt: TGTGCCAGCAGTTTGCCCGAAGGACCGTCAAGGAGGGGCGAGCAGTACTTC; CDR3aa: CASSLPEGPSRRGEQYF
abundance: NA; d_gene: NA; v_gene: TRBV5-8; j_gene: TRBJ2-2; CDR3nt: TGTGCCAGCAGCTCCTACAGGGTCGGGGAGCTGTTTTTT; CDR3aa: CASSSYRVGELFF
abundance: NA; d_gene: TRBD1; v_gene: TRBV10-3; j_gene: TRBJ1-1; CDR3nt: TGTGCCATCAGTGAGTCGAGACAGGGTGAAGCTTTCTTT; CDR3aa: CAISESRQGEAFF
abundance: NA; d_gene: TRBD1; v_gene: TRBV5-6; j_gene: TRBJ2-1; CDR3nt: TGTGCCAGCAGCTCGATGGGACAGGTCAATGAGCAGTTCTTC; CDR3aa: CASSSMGQVNEQFF
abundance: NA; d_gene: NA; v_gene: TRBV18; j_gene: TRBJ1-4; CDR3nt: TGTGCCAGCTCACCACCGTATGTTGAAAAACTGTTTTTT; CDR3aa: CASSPPYVEKLFF
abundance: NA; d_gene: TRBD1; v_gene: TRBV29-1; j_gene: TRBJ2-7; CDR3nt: TGCAGCGTGGAAGGGACAGGGGTGGGTGGCGAGCAGTACTTC; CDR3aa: CSVEGTGVGGEQYF
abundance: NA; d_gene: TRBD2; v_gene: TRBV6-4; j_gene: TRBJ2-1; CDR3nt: TGTGCCAGCAGGATGCTAGCGGGAGGGCCTAATGAGCAGTTCTTC; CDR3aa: CASRMLAGGPNEQFF
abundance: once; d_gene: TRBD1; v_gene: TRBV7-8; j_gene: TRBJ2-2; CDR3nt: TGTGCCAGCAGCCTCCACAGGGGGCGCGATGGGGAGCTGTTTTTT; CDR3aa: CASSLHRGRDGELFF
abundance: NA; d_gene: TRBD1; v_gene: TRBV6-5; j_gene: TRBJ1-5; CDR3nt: TGTGCCAGCAGTTCCCTGGACAGGGTTAATCAGCCCCAGCATTTT; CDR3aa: CASSSLDRVNQPQHF
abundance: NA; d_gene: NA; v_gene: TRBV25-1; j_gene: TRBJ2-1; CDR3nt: TGTGCCAGCAGTTTGGCGGGCAGGGGAGTGGATGAGCAGTTCTTC; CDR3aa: CASSLAGRGVDEQFF
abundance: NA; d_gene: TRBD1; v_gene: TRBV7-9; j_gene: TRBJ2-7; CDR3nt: TGTGCCAGCAGCTTCCCGTGGGCAGGGGGCGTAGGGGATTACGAGCAGTACTTC; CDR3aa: CASSFPWAGGVGDYEQYF
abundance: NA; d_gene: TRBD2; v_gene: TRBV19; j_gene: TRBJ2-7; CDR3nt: TGTGCCAGTTCCCCCGGGACTAGCGAATACGAGCAGTACTTC; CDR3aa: CASSPGTSEYEQYF
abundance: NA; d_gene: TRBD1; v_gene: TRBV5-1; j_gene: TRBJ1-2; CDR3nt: TGCGCCAGCAGTCCCGAGGGGGCCCTCTATGGCTACACCTTC; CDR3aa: CASSPEGALYGYTF
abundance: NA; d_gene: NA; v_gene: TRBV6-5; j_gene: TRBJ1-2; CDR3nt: TGTGCCAGCAGTTATCAGGGGCCATTGGATGGCTACACCTTC; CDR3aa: CASSYQGPLDGYTF
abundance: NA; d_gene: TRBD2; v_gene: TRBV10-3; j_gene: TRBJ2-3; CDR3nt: TGTGCCATCAGTGAGGATGGTCTAGCGGGAGGGGCAGATACGCAGTATTTT; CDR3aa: CAISEDGLAGGADTQYF